A single sample is the source of the 4 T cell receptor beta chains below, sequenced in a study of CD8+ T cells in alopecia areata (dated by TCRdb to the late 2010s). Preparation of the library involved the immunoSEQ multiplex PCR assay. RNA was extracted from all samples and reverse transcribed into cDNA, which served as template for TCR sequencing. Not all clones reach the TCRdb copy of this immuneACCESS table, which keeps in-frame sequences only. Checked studies attribute under half of the gap to unresolved V genes and leave the rest unexplained. This sample contains roughly 260,000 clones, none of which is a singleton. 0.9% to 1.5% of the sample is in the top ten clones. Pooled mouse cutaneous lymph node cells were stained for CD4, CD8alpha, NKG2D, NKG2ACE and other markers, then sorted on a BD Influx. Sequencing input: CD4+ T cells sorted from a lymph node. The origin of the receptors is a C3H/HeJ mouse with alopecia areata. Mice in this strain carry MHC haplotype H2-k.

About this clone itself: Gene names and germline refer to mouse. The read falls 4 residues short of the CDR3 end, and the missing part is taken from the germline J gene. The chain joins TRBV1 to TRBJ2-5; 7 bases match TRBD1. The CDR3 has 14 amino acids. The V segment lost 5 bases and the J segment 3 bases; nucleotides outside the gene matches: 5. Germline assignment: CDR1 NSQYPW and CDR2 LRSPGD (reference sequence). CDR3 in amino acids: CTCSSQGEQDTQYF. The CDR3 bases that were read are TGCACCTGCAGTTCTCAGGGGGAACAAGAC.

This clone has just a few counts. Gene names and germline refer to mouse. From the germline J gene comes the end of the CDR3, since the read stops 3 residues before it. This chain links TRBV1 with TRBJ1-6; a weak D match, TRBD1 (5 bases). TRBJ1-6 has ORF status, its function being uncertain. CDR1 is NSQYPW, CDR2 LRSPGD, per germline (reference sequence). V was clipped by 4 bases and J by 3 bases, with 7 bases between them. This CDR3 contains 14 residues. The sequenced part of the CDR3 DNA is TGCACCTGCAGTGTGGACAACTATAATTCGCCC. Its translation is CTCSVDNYNSP. The whole CDR3 is CTCSVDNYNSPLYF.

On this clone: Any gene name here is a mouse gene name. The read terminates 4 residues before the CDR3 end, so the remaining end is supplied by the germline J gene. J is TRBJ2-1 and V is TRBV5; unclear D gene. V was trimmed by 0 bases and J by 3 bases, leaving 6 bases between them. Germline CDR1 is LGHNA and CDR2 is YNLKQL (reference sequence). CDR3 length: 14 residues. The DNA read from the CDR3 is TGTGCCAGCAGCCAAGACACCTCCTATGCT. It encodes CASSQDTSYA. The entire CDR3 protein is CASSQDTSYAEQFF.

With respect to this clone: Gene names and germline refer to mouse. The read stops 4 residues short of the end of the CDR3; the missing end is completed from the germline J gene. The V call is TRBV13-2, the J call TRBJ2-5; the D is unclear. The V end was cut by 2 bases, the J end by 0 bases, with 13 bases between. The germline V gene has CDR1 NNHNN and CDR2 SYGAGS (reference sequence). The CDR3 is made up of 16 amino acids. The CDR3 loop is CASGEIAAGNQDTQYF. CDR3 DNA, as far as it was read: TGTGCCAGCGGTGAGATCGCCGCAGGAAACCAAGAC.